A selection of T cell receptor beta chains follows, all from one sample in a study of blood T cell repertoires in COVID-19. Profiled with immunoSEQ multiplex PCR; TCRdb holds only in-frame clones, not every one. The sample records fewer than 300,000 clones, more than 75% being singletons. The sequencing input was peripheral blood. Receptor source: a woman aged 40 to 49 who had recovered from COVID-19. CDR3s include the opening cysteine and the closing phenylalanine or tryptophan. Fields, in order: V gene, J gene, D gene, clone size, CDR3 DNA, CDR3 protein. D genes are given only for firm matches. Clone size appears in some rows only: once, few, many, or a class for an expanded clone.

v_gene: TRBV6-2/TRBV6-3; j_gene: TRBJ2-4; d_gene: TRBD2; abundance: NA; CDR3nt: TGTGCCAGCAGTTACCCAAGCGGGGGGGCCAAAAACATTCAGTACTTC; CDR3aa: CASSYPSGGAKNIQYF
v_gene: TRBV6-2/TRBV6-3; j_gene: TRBJ2-1; d_gene: NA; abundance: NA; CDR3nt: TGTGCCAGCAGTTATCGGAGCAATGAGCAGTTCTTC; CDR3aa: CASSYRSNEQFF
v_gene: TRBV2; j_gene: TRBJ1-2; d_gene: TRBD1; abundance: once; CDR3nt: TGTGCCAGCAGTCTATCGACAGGGGGCTACACCTTC; CDR3aa: CASSLSTGGYTF
v_gene: TRBV27; j_gene: TRBJ1-1; d_gene: NA; abundance: few; CDR3nt: TGTGCCAGCCAACCCGGAGGCAACACTGAAGCTTTCTTT; CDR3aa: CASQPGGNTEAFF
v_gene: TRBV6-2/TRBV6-3; j_gene: TRBJ2-5; d_gene: TRBD2; abundance: NA; CDR3nt: TGTGCCAGCAGCCCCGGGACTAGCGGGCAAGAGACCCAGTACTTC; CDR3aa: CASSPGTSGQETQYF
v_gene: TRBV10-3; j_gene: TRBJ1-1; d_gene: TRBD1; abundance: NA; CDR3nt: TGTGCCATCAGGGACGGACAGGGGAACACTGAAGCTTTCTTT; CDR3aa: CAIRDGQGNTEAFF
v_gene: TRBV15; j_gene: TRBJ1-1; d_gene: NA; abundance: NA; CDR3nt: TGTGCCACCAGCTCACCTACGGTGTTAGGGACTGGGAGGGACACTGAAGCTTTCTTT; CDR3aa: CATSSPTVLGTGRDTEAFF
v_gene: TRBV10-3; j_gene: TRBJ2-1; d_gene: TRBD2; abundance: few; CDR3nt: TGTGCCATCATCGCGGCTAGCGGGAGGGGTTTAAATGAGCAGTTCTTC; CDR3aa: CAIIAASGRGLNEQFF
v_gene: TRBV27; j_gene: TRBJ2-3; d_gene: NA; abundance: NA; CDR3nt: TGTGCCAGCAGTTTCGGGGGACGGGCCACAGATACGCAGTATTTT; CDR3aa: CASSFGGRATDTQYF
v_gene: TRBV5-6; j_gene: TRBJ1-1; d_gene: NA; abundance: NA; CDR3nt: TGTGCCAGCACCCCACCGGGGGGCCGGGGAGCTTTCTTT; CDR3aa: CASTPPGGRGAFF
v_gene: TRBV3-1/TRBV3-2; j_gene: TRBJ1-3; d_gene: TRBD1; abundance: few; CDR3nt: TGTGCCAGCAGCCCAGGGGGCTCTGGAAACACCATATATTTT; CDR3aa: CASSPGGSGNTIYF
v_gene: TRBV11-2; j_gene: TRBJ2-1; d_gene: NA; abundance: NA; CDR3nt: TGTGCCAGCAGCGACCTGGGGGGCTCCTACAATGAGCAGTTCTTC; CDR3aa: CASSDLGGSYNEQFF
v_gene: TRBV19; j_gene: TRBJ1-2; d_gene: NA; abundance: NA; CDR3nt: TGTGCCAGTAGTGGCGGGGCACTAGGCTATGGCTACACCTTC; CDR3aa: CASSGGALGYGYTF
v_gene: TRBV30; j_gene: TRBJ1-3; d_gene: NA; abundance: NA; CDR3nt: TGTGCCTGGACCCCGGGGGGCGCAATCTCTGGAAACACCATATATTTT; CDR3aa: CAWTPGGAISGNTIYF
v_gene: TRBV27; j_gene: TRBJ2-7; d_gene: TRBD2; abundance: NA; CDR3nt: TGTGCCAGCAGTCCCGGACTAGTTGCGTACGAGCAGTACTTC; CDR3aa: CASSPGLVAYEQYF
v_gene: TRBV7-9; j_gene: TRBJ1-1; d_gene: TRBD1; abundance: NA; CDR3nt: TGTGCCAGCAGCGTGACAGGGTCGAACACTGAAGCTTTCTTT; CDR3aa: CASSVTGSNTEAFF
v_gene: TRBV19; j_gene: TRBJ2-5; d_gene: NA; abundance: NA; CDR3nt: TGTGCCAGTAGTGACCCAGGGGCCCAAGAGACCCAGTACTTC; CDR3aa: CASSDPGAQETQYF
v_gene: TRBV5-1; j_gene: TRBJ2-1; d_gene: TRBD2; abundance: NA; CDR3nt: TGCGCCAGCACAGGGGTAGCGGGAGGGTGGAATGAGCAGTTCTTC; CDR3aa: CASTGVAGGWNEQFF
v_gene: TRBV28; j_gene: TRBJ2-1; d_gene: TRBD2; abundance: NA; CDR3nt: TGTGCCAGCAGCCTACCGGGACTAGCGGCCTACAATGAGCAGTTCTTC; CDR3aa: CASSLPGLAAYNEQFF
v_gene: TRBV29-1; j_gene: TRBJ2-3; d_gene: NA; abundance: NA; CDR3nt: TGCAGCGTGCAGGGTTGGGCGGCAGATACGCAGTATTTT; CDR3aa: CSVQGWAADTQYF
v_gene: TRBV9; j_gene: TRBJ2-2; d_gene: TRBD2; abundance: NA; CDR3nt: TGTGCCAGCAGCGGCCGGAGCGGGAGTGTGAACACCGGGGAGCTGTTTTTT; CDR3aa: CASSGRSGSVNTGELFF
v_gene: TRBV7-2; j_gene: TRBJ1-1; d_gene: TRBD1; abundance: NA; CDR3nt: TGTGCCAGCAGCTTGCAGGGGGCGGTGAACACTGAAGCTTTCTTT; CDR3aa: CASSLQGAVNTEAFF
v_gene: TRBV5-1; j_gene: TRBJ2-5; d_gene: TRBD1; abundance: NA; CDR3nt: TGCGCCAGCAGCCCCCCCACAGGGGGGGAGACCCAGTACTTC; CDR3aa: CASSPPTGGETQYF
v_gene: TRBV19; j_gene: TRBJ1-2; d_gene: NA; abundance: NA; CDR3nt: TGTGCCAGTAGTATCAGGGGAGTGGGCTATGGCTACACCTTC; CDR3aa: CASSIRGVGYGYTF
v_gene: TRBV29-1; j_gene: TRBJ2-1; d_gene: TRBD2; abundance: NA; CDR3nt: TGCAGCGGGACTAGCGGGAGCAATGAGCAGTTCTTC; CDR3aa: CSGTSGSNEQFF
v_gene: TRBV6-6; j_gene: TRBJ1-6; d_gene: NA; abundance: once; CDR3nt: TGTGCCAGCAGTTACTCCCAGGGAGGGGGTAATTCACCCCTCCACTTT; CDR3aa: CASSYSQGGGNSPLHF
v_gene: TRBV19; j_gene: TRBJ2-3; d_gene: TRBD1; abundance: NA; CDR3nt: TGTGCCAGTAGCGGACAGGGGCGCGCAGATACGCAGTATTTT; CDR3aa: CASSGQGRADTQYF
v_gene: TRBV6-1; j_gene: TRBJ2-3; d_gene: TRBD1; abundance: once; CDR3nt: TGTGCCAGCAGTGAAGGGGACAGGGTGAACACAGATACGCAGTATTTT; CDR3aa: CASSEGDRVNTDTQYF
v_gene: TRBV20-1; j_gene: TRBJ2-5; d_gene: TRBD2; abundance: NA; CDR3nt: TGCAGTGAACGGGGGGGTGGGACCCAGTACTTC; CDR3aa: CSERGGGTQYF
v_gene: TRBV7-9; j_gene: TRBJ2-2; d_gene: TRBD1; abundance: few; CDR3nt: TGTGCCAGCAGCCCGAGACAGGGGGCCGGGGAGCTGTTTTTT; CDR3aa: CASSPRQGAGELFF
v_gene: TRBV5-4; j_gene: TRBJ1-4; d_gene: NA; abundance: NA; CDR3nt: TGTGCCAGCAGCCCCCGACAGAGTGAAAAACTGTTTTTT; CDR3aa: CASSPRQSEKLFF
v_gene: TRBV18; j_gene: TRBJ2-3; d_gene: NA; abundance: NA; CDR3nt: TGTGCCAGCTCACACATGGGCGCCCAAGGAGGGGGCACAGATACGCAGTATTTT; CDR3aa: CASSHMGAQGGGTDTQYF
v_gene: TRBV30; j_gene: TRBJ1-1; d_gene: TRBD1; abundance: once; CDR3nt: TGTGCCCTCGCTCAGGGGGCTATGACTGAAGCTTTCTTT; CDR3aa: CALAQGAMTEAFF
v_gene: TRBV5-8; j_gene: TRBJ1-1; d_gene: NA; abundance: NA; CDR3nt: TGTGCCAGCAGCTTTCGGGGCACTGAAGCTTTCTTT; CDR3aa: CASSFRGTEAFF
v_gene: TRBV19; j_gene: TRBJ2-1; d_gene: TRBD2; abundance: NA; CDR3nt: TGTGCCAGTAGTATAAGGTCTTCGCGGGAGGGCCTCTACAATGAGCAGTTCTTC; CDR3aa: CASSIRSSREGLYNEQFF
v_gene: TRBV5-1; j_gene: TRBJ1-1; d_gene: NA; abundance: NA; CDR3nt: TGCGCCAGCAGCTCCAGACGGGGGCAGGCGGGAGTGGGTGCTTTCTTT; CDR3aa: CASSSRRGQAGVGAFF
v_gene: TRBV7-2; j_gene: TRBJ2-3; d_gene: NA; abundance: NA; CDR3nt: TGTGCCAGCAGCCCGGACTACCCCACAGATACGCAGTATTTT; CDR3aa: CASSPDYPTDTQYF
v_gene: TRBV11-2; j_gene: TRBJ1-4; d_gene: NA; abundance: few; CDR3nt: TGTGCCAGCAGCATCCGGAGGCACGAGGGTGAAAAACTGTTTTTT; CDR3aa: CASSIRRHEGEKLFF
v_gene: TRBV7-2; j_gene: TRBJ1-6; d_gene: NA; abundance: NA; CDR3nt: TGTGCCAGCAGCTGGGGGGGTTATTCACCCCTCCACTTT; CDR3aa: CASSWGGYSPLHF
v_gene: TRBV7-2; j_gene: TRBJ2-1; d_gene: TRBD2; abundance: NA; CDR3nt: TGTGCCAGCAGCTTAGCGCTCAGCGGGAGCTTGGGGGGTGAGCAGTTCTTC; CDR3aa: CASSLALSGSLGGEQFF
v_gene: TRBV12-3/TRBV12-4; j_gene: TRBJ2-5; d_gene: NA; abundance: NA; CDR3nt: TGTGCCAGCAGCCTGGCCTACCAAGAGACCCAGTACTTC; CDR3aa: CASSLAYQETQYF
v_gene: TRBV18; j_gene: TRBJ1-1; d_gene: NA; abundance: NA; CDR3nt: TGTGCCAGCTCTCAAGGGGCAGGGGCCAAAGGGGGCACTGAAGCTTTCTTT; CDR3aa: CASSQGAGAKGGTEAFF
v_gene: TRBV9; j_gene: TRBJ1-2; d_gene: NA; abundance: few; CDR3nt: TGTGCCAGCAGCCCCCGGGACTATGGCTACACCTTC; CDR3aa: CASSPRDYGYTF
v_gene: TRBV5-4; j_gene: TRBJ1-3; d_gene: TRBD1; abundance: NA; CDR3nt: TGTGCCAGCAGCTTGCCGGACAGGTCTGGAAACACCATATATTTT; CDR3aa: CASSLPDRSGNTIYF